This T cell receptor beta chain came from a study of T cells in Graves' hyperthyroidism and ophthalmopathy. Whole-study results and caveats: Blood also showed most of the thyroid clonotypes that were expanded above 0.001.

In the case of this clonotype: The antigen is unknown.

Clinical symptoms, serum thyroxine, TRAb, thyroid ultrasound and orbital computed tomography informed diagnoses. TCR beta CDR3 regions were amplified from RNA transcripts. TCR CDR3 regions were first amplified by RT-PCR with HTBI primers. TCRdb redid the calling of the multiplex PCR reads with MiXCR, one entry per CDR3 protein. This table has around 600,000 distinct CDR3 sequences, about 45% appearing once. Sample: peripheral blood or thyroid tissue (not recorded which). The receptor was isolated from an adult man with Graves' disease, either hyperthyroidism or ophthalmopathy (not recorded which).

The CDR3 spells CSSVNYGYTF. CDR3 coding DNA: TGCAGCAGTGTAAATTATGGCTACACCTTC. This rearrangement joins TRBV29-1 to TRBJ1-2; D remains ambiguous. Germline CDR1 is SQVTM and CDR2 is ANQGSEA. This CDR3 spans 10 amino acids. V lost 8 bases to trimming and J lost 5 bases, with 9 bases between them.